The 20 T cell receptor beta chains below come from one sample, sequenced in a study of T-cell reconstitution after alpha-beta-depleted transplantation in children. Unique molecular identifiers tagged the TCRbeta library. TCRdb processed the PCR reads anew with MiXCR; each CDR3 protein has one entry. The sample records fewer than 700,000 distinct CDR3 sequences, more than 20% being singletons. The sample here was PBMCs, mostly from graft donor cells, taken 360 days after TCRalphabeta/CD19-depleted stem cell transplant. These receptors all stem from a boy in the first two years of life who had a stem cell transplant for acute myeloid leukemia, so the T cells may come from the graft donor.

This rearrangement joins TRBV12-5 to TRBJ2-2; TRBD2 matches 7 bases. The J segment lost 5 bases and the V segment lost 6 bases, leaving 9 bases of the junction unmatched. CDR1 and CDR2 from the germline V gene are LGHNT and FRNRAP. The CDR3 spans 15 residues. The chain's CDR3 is CASGTGLPKTGELFF. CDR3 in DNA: TGTGCTAGTGGCACGGGACTACCTAAGACCGGGGAGCTGTTTTTT. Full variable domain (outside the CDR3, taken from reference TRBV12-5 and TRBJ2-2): DARVTQTPRHKVTEMGQEVTMRCQPILGHNTVFWYRQTMMQGLELLAYFRNRAPLDDSGMPKDRFSAEMPDATLATLKIQPSEPRDSAVYFCASGTGLPKTGELFFGEGSRLTVL.

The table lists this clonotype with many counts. CDR3 sequence: CASSFYSGELFF. As DNA, the CDR3 is TGTGCCAGCAGTTTCTACTCCGGGGAGCTGTTTTTT. The V and J genes are TRBV12-3 or TRBV12-4 and TRBJ2-2, with no clear D. V lost 3 bases and J 6 bases, leaving 5 bases between the germline ends. This CDR3 contains 12 residues.

The CDR3 nucleotides read TGTGCCTGGAGTGAGAGGGACGAGCAGTACTTC. Its translation is CAWSERDEQYF. The chain combines TRBV30 with TRBJ2-7, with D possibly matching TRBD2 (5 bases). V was trimmed by 1 base and J by 5 bases, leaving 6 bases between them. CDR3 length equals 11 residues. CDR1 and CDR2 from the germline V gene are GTSNPN and SVGIG (reference sequence).

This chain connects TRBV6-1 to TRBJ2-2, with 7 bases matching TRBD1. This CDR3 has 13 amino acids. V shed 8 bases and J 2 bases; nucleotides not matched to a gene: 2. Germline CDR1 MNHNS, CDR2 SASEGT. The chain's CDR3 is CASGTVNTGELFF. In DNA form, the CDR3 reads TGTGCCAGCGGGACAGTCAACACCGGGGAGCTGTTTTTT.

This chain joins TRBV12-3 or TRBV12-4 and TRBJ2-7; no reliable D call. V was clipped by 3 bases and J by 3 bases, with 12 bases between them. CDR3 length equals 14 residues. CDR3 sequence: CASSLRPMYYEQYF. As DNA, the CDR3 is TGTGCCAGCAGTTTGAGGCCTATGTACTACGAGCAGTACTTC.

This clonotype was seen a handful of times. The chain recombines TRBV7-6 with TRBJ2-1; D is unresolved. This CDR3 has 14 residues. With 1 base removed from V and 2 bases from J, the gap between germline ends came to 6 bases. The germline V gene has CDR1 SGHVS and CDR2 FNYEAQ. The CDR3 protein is CASSLDWTYNEQFF. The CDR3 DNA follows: TGTGCCAGCAGCTTAGACTGGACCTACAATGAGCAGTTCTTC.

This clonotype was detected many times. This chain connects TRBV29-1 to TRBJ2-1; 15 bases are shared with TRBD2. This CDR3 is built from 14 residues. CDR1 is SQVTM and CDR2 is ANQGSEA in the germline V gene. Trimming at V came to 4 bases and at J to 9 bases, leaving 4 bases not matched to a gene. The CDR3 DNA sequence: TGCAGCGTTGTAGGACTAGCGGGGGGGCCTGAGCAGTTCTTC. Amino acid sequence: CSVVGLAGGPEQFF.

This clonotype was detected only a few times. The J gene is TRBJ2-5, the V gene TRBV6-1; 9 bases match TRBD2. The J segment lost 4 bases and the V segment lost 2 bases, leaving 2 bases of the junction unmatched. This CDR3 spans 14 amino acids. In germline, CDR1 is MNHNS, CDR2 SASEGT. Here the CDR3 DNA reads TGTGCCAGCAGTGAACGTAGCGGGAGAGAGACCCAGTACTTC. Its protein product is CASSERSGRETQYF.

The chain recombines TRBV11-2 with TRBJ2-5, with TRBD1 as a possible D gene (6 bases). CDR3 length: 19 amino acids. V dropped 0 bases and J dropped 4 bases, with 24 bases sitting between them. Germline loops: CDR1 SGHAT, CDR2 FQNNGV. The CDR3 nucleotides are TGTGCCAGCAGCTTAGATGGAGCAGGGGTTATGGGAAAGCGAGAGACCCAGTACTTC. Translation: CASSLDGAGVMGKRETQYF.

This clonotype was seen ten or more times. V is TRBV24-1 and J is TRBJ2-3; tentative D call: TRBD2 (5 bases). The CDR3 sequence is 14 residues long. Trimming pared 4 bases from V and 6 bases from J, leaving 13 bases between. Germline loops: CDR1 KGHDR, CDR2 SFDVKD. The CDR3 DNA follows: TGTGCCACCAGTGACAGAAATAGAGGGGATACGCAGTATTTT. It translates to CATSDRNRGDTQYF.

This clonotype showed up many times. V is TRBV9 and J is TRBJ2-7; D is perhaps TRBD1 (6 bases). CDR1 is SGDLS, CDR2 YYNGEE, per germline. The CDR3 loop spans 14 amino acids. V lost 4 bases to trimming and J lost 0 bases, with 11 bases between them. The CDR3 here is CASSSRDISYEQYF. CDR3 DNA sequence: TGTGCCAGCAGCTCCCGGGACATCTCCTACGAGCAGTACTTC.

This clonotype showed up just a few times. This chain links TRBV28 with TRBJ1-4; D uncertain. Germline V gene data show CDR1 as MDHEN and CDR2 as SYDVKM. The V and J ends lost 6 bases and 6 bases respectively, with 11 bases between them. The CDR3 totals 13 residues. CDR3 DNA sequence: TGTGCCAGCAGGGAGCACGCCCATGAAAAACTGTTTTTT. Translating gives CASREHAHEKLFF.

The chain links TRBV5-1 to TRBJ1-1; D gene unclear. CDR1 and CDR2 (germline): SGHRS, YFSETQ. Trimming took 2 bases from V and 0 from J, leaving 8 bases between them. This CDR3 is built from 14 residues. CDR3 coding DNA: TGCGCCAGCAGCTTCAGGTGGATGAACACTGAAGCTTTCTTT. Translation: CASSFRWMNTEAFF.

CDR3 nucleotides: TGTGCCACCAGCAGAGACAGGGGGCTAGTGGCCGGGGAGCTGTTTTTT. Its translation: CATSRDRGLVAGELFF. V and J are TRBV15 and TRBJ2-2; 8 positions agree with TRBD1. This CDR3 is built from 16 residues. Germline-derived CDR1 and CDR2 are LNHNV and YYDKDF (reference sequence). V lost 0 bases to trimming and J lost 6 bases; unmatched junction nucleotides: 6.

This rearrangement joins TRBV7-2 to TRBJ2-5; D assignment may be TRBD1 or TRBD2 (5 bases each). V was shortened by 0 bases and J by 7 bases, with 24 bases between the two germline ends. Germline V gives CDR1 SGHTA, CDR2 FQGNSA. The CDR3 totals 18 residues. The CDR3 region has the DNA TGTGCCAGCAGCTTAGCGCGGACCTTCCTAGGGGAGCTGGGGACCCAGTACTTC. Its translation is CASSLARTFLGELGTQYF.

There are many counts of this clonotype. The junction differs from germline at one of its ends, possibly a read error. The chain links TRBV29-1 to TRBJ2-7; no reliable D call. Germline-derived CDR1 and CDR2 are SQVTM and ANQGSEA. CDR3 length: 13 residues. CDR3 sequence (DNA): TGCAGCGTCGAAGGCAGTCGAGCCTACGAGCAGTACTTC. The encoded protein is CSVEGSRAYEQYF.

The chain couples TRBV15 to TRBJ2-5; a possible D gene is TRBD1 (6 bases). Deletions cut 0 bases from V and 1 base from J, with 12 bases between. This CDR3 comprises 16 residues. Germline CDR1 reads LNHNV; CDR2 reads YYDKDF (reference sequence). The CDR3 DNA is TGTGCCACCAGCAGAGATGTACAGGGAACCCAAGAGACCCAGTACTTC. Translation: CATSRDVQGTQETQYF. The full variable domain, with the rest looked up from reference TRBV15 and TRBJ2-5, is DAMVIQNPRYQVTQFGKPVTLSCSQTLNHNVMYWYQQKSSQAPKLLFHYYDKDFNNEADTPDNFQSRRPNTSFCFLDIRSPGLGDTAMYLCATSRDVQGTQETQYFGPGTRLLVL.

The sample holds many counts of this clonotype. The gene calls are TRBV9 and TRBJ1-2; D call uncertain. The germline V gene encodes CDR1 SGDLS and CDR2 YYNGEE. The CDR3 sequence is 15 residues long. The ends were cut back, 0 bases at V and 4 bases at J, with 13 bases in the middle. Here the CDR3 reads CASSVGTPSSYGYTF. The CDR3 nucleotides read TGTGCCAGCAGCGTAGGAACACCTTCCAGCTATGGCTACACCTTC. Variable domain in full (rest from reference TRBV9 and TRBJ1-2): DSGVTQTPKHLITATGQRVTLRCSPRSGDLSVYWYQQSLDQGLQFLIQYYNGEERAKGNILERFSAQQFPDLHSELNLSSLELGDSALYFCASSVGTPSSYGYTFGSGTRLTVV.

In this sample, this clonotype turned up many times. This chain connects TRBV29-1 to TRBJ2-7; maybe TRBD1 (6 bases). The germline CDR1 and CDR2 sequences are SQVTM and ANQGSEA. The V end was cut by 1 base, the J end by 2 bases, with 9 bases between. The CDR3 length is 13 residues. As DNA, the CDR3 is TGCAGCGTTGAAGTTGGGGACACCTACGAGCAGTACTTC. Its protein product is CSVEVGDTYEQYF.

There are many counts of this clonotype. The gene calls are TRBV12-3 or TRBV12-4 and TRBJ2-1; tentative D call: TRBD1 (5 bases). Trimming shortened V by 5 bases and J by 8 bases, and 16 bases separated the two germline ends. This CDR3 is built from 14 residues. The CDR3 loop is CASSPPTPGYEQFF. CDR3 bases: TGTGCCAGCAGTCCCCCGACCCCAGGGTATGAGCAGTTCTTC.